This is a list of T cell receptor beta chains from one sample in a study of OX40 agonist ivuxolimab in advanced cancers. The data were produced by immunoSEQ multiplex PCR, yet TCRdb's version contains in-frame clones alone and is incomplete. The table has 80,000 to 100,000 clones, approximately 93% seen once. Sample: CD4+ or CD8+ T cells sorted from blood, taken in a trial of the OX40 agonist ivuxolimab. The receptors were sampled from an adult with an advanced solid tumor such as melanoma, head and neck, liver or kidney cancer. The CDR3 runs from the conserved cysteine through the conserved F or W. Fields, in order: CDR3 DNA, CDR3 protein, D gene, clone size, V gene, J gene. D genes are given only for firm matches. Size is omitted from some rows. Given values are once, few, many or a class for expanded clones.

DNA: TGCGCCAGCAGCCAAGATGGAGTAGCGGGAGTTGAGCAGTTCTTC
CDR3: CASSQDGVAGVEQFF
D: TRBD2
size: .
V: TRBV4-1
J: TRBJ2-1

DNA: TGTGCCAGCAGTCTGGACAGGGGAAACACCATATATTTT
CDR3: CASSLDRGNTIYF
D: TRBD1
size: .
V: TRBV5-6
J: TRBJ1-3

DNA: TGTGCCAGCAGGAGTACTAGCACAGATACGCAGTATTTT
CDR3: CASRSTSTDTQYF
D: .
size: .
V: TRBV27
J: TRBJ2-3

DNA: TGTGCCACCAGCAGAGCAAGAACCGAGAACTATGGCTACACCTTC
CDR3: CATSRARTENYGYTF
D: .
size: .
V: TRBV15
J: TRBJ1-2

DNA: TGTGCCAGCAGCCAAGATCGGAGCACAGATACGCAGTATTTT
CDR3: CASSQDRSTDTQYF
D: .
size: .
V: TRBV14
J: TRBJ2-3

DNA: TGTGCCTGTAACCAAGGGCGAGTAGGGGAGCTGTTTTTT
CDR3: CACNQGRVGELFF
D: .
size: .
V: TRBV30
J: TRBJ2-2

DNA: TGTGCCAGCAGTCGATCCAGACTAGGTCACGGGGAGCTGTTTTTT
CDR3: CASSRSRLGHGELFF
D: .
size: .
V: TRBV6-5
J: TRBJ2-2

DNA: TGTGCCAGCAGCCAGGGTTTCAGGACCCACAATGAGCAGTTCTTC
CDR3: CASSQGFRTHNEQFF
D: .
size: .
V: TRBV4-2
J: TRBJ2-1

DNA: TGTGCCAGCAGCGCACAAGAGACCCAGTACTTC
CDR3: CASSAQETQYF
D: .
size: once
V: TRBV7-6
J: TRBJ2-5

DNA: TGTGCCAGCAGTGGTGTCAGGGACGTCTCACCCCTCCACTTT
CDR3: CASSGVRDVSPLHF
D: .
size: once
V: TRBV6-1
J: TRBJ1-6

DNA: TGTGCCAGCAGCTATGGAGGACACGACAGGGGAAATGCAGATACGCAGTATTTT
CDR3: CASSYGGHDRGNADTQYF
D: TRBD1
size: .
V: TRBV28
J: TRBJ2-3

DNA: TGTGCCAGCAGCACAAGGACAGGGGGCCTATCGGCTAACTACAATGAGCAGTTCTTC
CDR3: CASSTRTGGLSANYNEQFF
D: TRBD1
size: once
V: TRBV28
J: TRBJ2-1

DNA: TGTGCCAGCCTCCGAGACAGGGGGCAGGGCAATCAGCCCCAGCATTTT
CDR3: CASLRDRGQGNQPQHF
D: TRBD1
size: .
V: TRBV25-1
J: TRBJ1-5

DNA: TGTGCCAGTAGTATCGGGGGCTCAGATACGCAGTATTTT
CDR3: CASSIGGSDTQYF
D: .
size: once
V: TRBV19
J: TRBJ2-3

DNA: TGTGCCAGCAGTTACTCGCCGGACGTCCTGGCATACTACACCTTC
CDR3: CASSYSPDVLAYYTF
D: .
size: .
V: TRBV6-6
J: TRBJ1-2

DNA: TGTGCCATCAGTGAGTCGAATTCAGAGACCCAGTACTTC
CDR3: CAISESNSETQYF
D: .
size: few
V: TRBV10-3
J: TRBJ2-5

DNA: TGCGCCAGCAGCCAACGGGGACTAGCGGGAGGGCCGGGGAATGAGCAGTTCTTC
CDR3: CASSQRGLAGGPGNEQFF
D: TRBD2
size: .
V: TRBV4-3
J: TRBJ2-1

DNA: TGTGCTAGGGGGGATATAACTAACTATGGCTACACCTTC
CDR3: CARGDITNYGYTF
D: .
size: .
V: TRBV12-5
J: TRBJ1-2

DNA: TGTGCCTGGAGTGTTAAACTGGGGCCGCCTATCTATGGCTACACCTTC
CDR3: CAWSVKLGPPIYGYTF
D: .
size: .
V: TRBV30
J: TRBJ1-2

DNA: TGCGCCAGCACCGCAAGACAGGGGGAAAAACTGTTTTTT
CDR3: CASTARQGEKLFF
D: TRBD1
size: .
V: TRBV4-1
J: TRBJ1-4

DNA: TGCGCCAGCAGCCCCCTCCGACGAGAGGATGGTGGACAGCCCCAGCATTTT
CDR3: CASSPLRREDGGQPQHF
D: .
size: .
V: TRBV4-1
J: TRBJ1-5

DNA: TGTGCCAGCAGTGAATACCCAACAGGGGGCTACACCTTC
CDR3: CASSEYPTGGYTF
D: .
size: .
V: TRBV2
J: TRBJ1-2

DNA: TGTGCCAGCAGTTTTCAACTTCAGGGGAGGGGTGGCTATGGCTACACCTTC
CDR3: CASSFQLQGRGGYGYTF
D: .
size: .
V: TRBV27
J: TRBJ1-2

DNA: TGTGCCAGCAGTTACGAGTTTCAGGGAACGGGCTACACCTTC
CDR3: CASSYEFQGTGYTF
D: .
size: .
V: TRBV6-5
J: TRBJ1-2

DNA: TGTGCCAGCAGTTACTCGGGCACAGGGGATACGGGCGGCTACACCTTC
CDR3: CASSYSGTGDTGGYTF
D: TRBD1
size: once
V: TRBV6-6
J: TRBJ1-2

DNA: TGTGCCTGGAGTCTATCTAGCGGGAGCAATGAGCAGTTCTTC
CDR3: CAWSLSSGSNEQFF
D: TRBD2
size: .
V: TRBV30
J: TRBJ2-1

DNA: TGCGCCAGCAGCCAAGCTAGGACAACAAATCAGCCCCAGCATTTT
CDR3: CASSQARTTNQPQHF
D: .
size: once
V: TRBV4-1
J: TRBJ1-5

DNA: TGTGCCAGCAGCCCTTCGGGACAGCCATTCCAGCCCCAGCATTTT
CDR3: CASSPSGQPFQPQHF
D: TRBD1
size: once
V: TRBV6-5
J: TRBJ1-5

DNA: TGTGCCAGCAGTTACGGGACTAGACACAATGAGCAGTTCTTC
CDR3: CASSYGTRHNEQFF
D: TRBD2
size: few
V: TRBV6-6
J: TRBJ2-1

DNA: TGTGCCACCGGTGGACAGGGCACAAACACTGAAGCTTTCTTT
CDR3: CATGGQGTNTEAFF
D: TRBD1
size: .
V: TRBV10-3
J: TRBJ1-1

DNA: TGTGCCAGCAGCTTGGGCGGGAGTGGGGCAGATACGCAGTATTTT
CDR3: CASSLGGSGADTQYF
D: TRBD2
size: .
V: TRBV5-4
J: TRBJ2-3

DNA: TGTGCCAGCAGTTTGGAGGTGGGACCCCAGCATTTT
CDR3: CASSLEVGPQHF
D: .
size: .
V: TRBV28
J: TRBJ1-5

DNA: TGTGCCTGGAGTCCTTGGACAGGGGGCACCGGGGAGCTGTTTTTT
CDR3: CAWSPWTGGTGELFF
D: TRBD1
size: .
V: TRBV30
J: TRBJ2-2

DNA: TGTGCCAGCTCACCACCCTCCAAAAACATTCAGTACTTC
CDR3: CASSPPSKNIQYF
D: .
size: .
V: TRBV18
J: TRBJ2-4

DNA: TGTGCCAGCAGCCAAGTAGGCGGGGGGGGCACAGATACGCAGTATTTT
CDR3: CASSQVGGGGTDTQYF
D: TRBD2
size: once
V: TRBV4-2
J: TRBJ2-3

DNA: TGTGCCAGCAGCGCGCCAGGGAGGGGGCAGTTCTTC
CDR3: CASSAPGRGQFF
D: TRBD2
size: .
V: TRBV5-6
J: TRBJ2-1

DNA: TGTGCCAGCTCGAGGTGGCCCGCCCGGTTTCCTGGAAACACCATATATTTT
CDR3: CASSRWPARFPGNTIYF
D: .
size: .
V: TRBV11-1
J: TRBJ1-3

DNA: TGTGCCAGTAGCAGGCAGGGGAGTAGCTATGGCTACACCTTC
CDR3: CASSRQGSSYGYTF
D: .
size: .
V: TRBV19
J: TRBJ1-2

DNA: TGTGCCAGCAGCCGAGGACTAGCGGGAGAATTGGGCACAGATACGCAGTATTTT
CDR3: CASSRGLAGELGTDTQYF
D: TRBD2
size: .
V: TRBV4-2
J: TRBJ2-3

DNA: TGTGCCATCAGTGAGAGGGGGCGGCCAACTAATGAAAAACTGTTTTTT
CDR3: CAISERGRPTNEKLFF
D: TRBD1
size: .
V: TRBV10-3
J: TRBJ1-4

DNA: TGTGCCAGTAGTTGGCGGCCGGCGGGAGGGGCAGAAACGCAGTATTTT
CDR3: CASSWRPAGGAETQYF
D: TRBD2
size: .
V: TRBV19
J: TRBJ2-3

DNA: TGTGCCAGCAGTGATACTAGACTGTGGGGCTACACCTTC
CDR3: CASSDTRLWGYTF
D: .
size: .
V: TRBV2
J: TRBJ1-2

DNA: TGTGCCACCAGCAGAGGGTCAGCGGGGGGATGGAATGAGCAGTTCTTC
CDR3: CATSRGSAGGWNEQFF
D: TRBD2
size: .
V: TRBV15
J: TRBJ2-1

DNA: TGTGCCAGCAGCGTAGACTCCGATCAGCCCCAGCATTTT
CDR3: CASSVDSDQPQHF
D: .
size: once
V: TRBV9
J: TRBJ1-5